This is a list of T cell receptor beta chains from one sample in a study of blood T cell repertoires in COVID-19. The method was immunoSEQ multiplex PCR; TCRdb's version includes in-frame clones alone and lacks a portion of them. The table lists 120,000 or so clones, approximately 81% of them singletons. Sequences were obtained from peripheral blood. Source of these receptors: a man aged 55 to 70 with acute or convalescent COVID-19. Both conserved end residues are part of each CDR3. The order of the fields is J gene, V gene, clone size, D gene, CDR3 protein, CDR3 DNA. The D gene is left open where the match is weak. Rows may omit the clone size; those that give it use once, few, many or a size class.

j_call: TRBJ1-3
v_call: TRBV7-9
clone_size: -
d_call: -
cdr3_aa: CASSLTGVTGNTIYF
cdr3_nt: TGTGCCAGCAGCCTCACAGGAGTCACTGGAAACACCATATATTTT

j_call: TRBJ2-3
v_call: TRBV10-3
clone_size: -
d_call: TRBD1
cdr3_aa: CAISLAGAGGRDTQYF
cdr3_nt: TGTGCCATCAGCCTTGCAGGGGCAGGGGGCAGGGATACGCAGTATTTT

j_call: TRBJ1-6
v_call: TRBV19
clone_size: -
d_call: TRBD1
cdr3_aa: CASSRQGYNSPLHF
cdr3_nt: TGTGCCAGTAGCCGACAGGGGTATAATTCACCCCTCCACTTT

j_call: TRBJ2-7
v_call: TRBV12-3/TRBV12-4
clone_size: once
d_call: -
cdr3_aa: CASGGIGEQYF
cdr3_nt: TGTGCGAGCGGAGGCATTGGGGAGCAGTACTTC

j_call: TRBJ2-3
v_call: TRBV19
clone_size: -
d_call: TRBD2
cdr3_aa: CASSFLIAGGLSDTQYF
cdr3_nt: TGTGCCAGTAGTTTTCTAATAGCGGGGGGTTTATCAGATACGCAGTATTTT

j_call: TRBJ1-2
v_call: TRBV12-3/TRBV12-4
clone_size: -
d_call: TRBD1
cdr3_aa: CASSQGDGYTF
cdr3_nt: TGTGCCAGCAGCCAGGGGGATGGCTACACCTTC

j_call: TRBJ1-1
v_call: TRBV6-5
clone_size: few
d_call: TRBD1
cdr3_aa: CASSPRTGAWGSAFF
cdr3_nt: TGTGCCAGCAGTCCTCGGACAGGGGCTTGGGGTTCAGCTTTCTTT

j_call: TRBJ1-6
v_call: TRBV12-3/TRBV12-4
clone_size: few
d_call: -
cdr3_aa: CASSPQGYSPLHF
cdr3_nt: TGTGCCAGCAGTCCGCAGGGGTATTCACCCCTCCACTTT

j_call: TRBJ1-1
v_call: TRBV11-2
clone_size: -
d_call: TRBD1
cdr3_aa: CASSLRFGTVNTEAFF
cdr3_nt: TGTGCCAGCAGCCTTAGGTTCGGGACAGTGAACACTGAAGCTTTCTTT

j_call: TRBJ2-3
v_call: TRBV18
clone_size: -
d_call: TRBD1
cdr3_aa: CASSRGQGSTDTQYF
cdr3_nt: TGTGCCAGCTCAAGGGGGCAAGGAAGCACAGATACGCAGTATTTT

j_call: TRBJ2-7
v_call: TRBV7-3
clone_size: -
d_call: -
cdr3_aa: CASSLVALRGEQYF
cdr3_nt: TGTGCCAGCAGCTTAGTTGCTTTGCGGGGTGAGCAGTACTTC

j_call: TRBJ2-7
v_call: TRBV29-1
clone_size: -
d_call: -
cdr3_aa: CSVETKGGGYEQYF
cdr3_nt: TGCAGCGTTGAGACCAAGGGTGGGGGGTACGAGCAGTACTTC

j_call: TRBJ2-7
v_call: TRBV9
clone_size: -
d_call: TRBD1
cdr3_aa: CASSVAPGGPYEQYF
cdr3_nt: TGTGCCAGCAGCGTAGCGCCAGGGGGCCCCTACGAGCAGTACTTC

j_call: TRBJ1-6
v_call: TRBV6-6
clone_size: -
d_call: TRBD1
cdr3_aa: CASSDAGTGTSPLHF
cdr3_nt: TGTGCCAGCAGTGACGCCGGGACAGGGACTTCACCCCTCCACTTT

j_call: TRBJ2-5
v_call: TRBV19
clone_size: -
d_call: TRBD2
cdr3_aa: CASSMAGGQETQYF
cdr3_nt: TGTGCCAGTAGTATGGCGGGGGGGCAAGAGACCCAGTACTTC

j_call: TRBJ2-3
v_call: TRBV3-1/TRBV3-2
clone_size: once
d_call: TRBD2
cdr3_aa: CASSTSGMRSDTQYF
cdr3_nt: TGTGCCAGCAGTACTAGCGGGATGCGATCAGATACGCAGTATTTT

j_call: TRBJ1-2
v_call: TRBV5-5
clone_size: few
d_call: TRBD1
cdr3_aa: CASSPDRDYGYTF
cdr3_nt: TGTGCCAGCAGCCCGGACAGGGACTATGGCTACACCTTC

j_call: TRBJ1-2
v_call: TRBV21-1
clone_size: few
d_call: -
cdr3_aa: CASSKGTGYGYTF
cdr3_nt: TGTGCCAGCAGCAAAGGGACAGGGTATGGCTACACCTTC

j_call: TRBJ1-2
v_call: TRBV1
clone_size: -
d_call: -
cdr3_aa: CTSSQPRDRREYDYGYTF
cdr3_nt: TGCACCAGCAGCCAACCCCGGGACAGGAGGGAGTACGACTATGGCTACACCTTC

j_call: TRBJ1-4
v_call: TRBV6-5
clone_size: -
d_call: -
cdr3_aa: CASGGQLGEKLFF
cdr3_nt: TGTGCCAGCGGAGGACAGTTGGGTGAAAAACTGTTTTTT

j_call: TRBJ1-2
v_call: TRBV7-9
clone_size: -
d_call: TRBD1
cdr3_aa: CAGSGTDGYTF
cdr3_nt: TGTGCCGGTTCCGGGACAGATGGCTACACCTTC

j_call: TRBJ2-2
v_call: TRBV7-3
clone_size: -
d_call: -
cdr3_aa: CASSATRNTGELFF
cdr3_nt: TGTGCCAGCAGCGCGACTAGGAACACCGGGGAGCTGTTTTTT

j_call: TRBJ1-2
v_call: TRBV12-3/TRBV12-4
clone_size: few
d_call: -
cdr3_aa: CASSTGVEDGYTF
cdr3_nt: TGTGCCAGCAGCACGGGGGTGGAAGATGGCTACACCTTC

j_call: TRBJ1-3
v_call: TRBV18
clone_size: few
d_call: -
cdr3_aa: CASSPRQRSGNTIYF
cdr3_nt: TGTGCCAGCTCGCCTCGACAGCGCTCTGGAAACACCATATATTTT

j_call: TRBJ1-4
v_call: TRBV7-9
clone_size: -
d_call: -
cdr3_aa: CASSPYPQQGPNEKLFF
cdr3_nt: TGTGCCAGCAGCCCCTACCCCCAGCAGGGGCCAAATGAAAAACTGTTTTTT

j_call: TRBJ2-1
v_call: TRBV27
clone_size: -
d_call: TRBD2
cdr3_aa: CASYKSSGRVHNEQFF
cdr3_nt: TGTGCCAGCTATAAAAGTAGCGGGAGGGTCCACAATGAGCAGTTCTTC

j_call: TRBJ1-6
v_call: TRBV11-2
clone_size: once
d_call: -
cdr3_aa: CASSTLRGDNSPLHF
cdr3_nt: TGTGCCAGCAGCACACTCAGGGGAGATAATTCACCCCTCCACTTT

j_call: TRBJ2-5
v_call: TRBV19
clone_size: few
d_call: TRBD2
cdr3_aa: CASNRGGLQETQYF
cdr3_nt: TGTGCCAGTAATCGGGGGGGCCTTCAAGAGACCCAGTACTTC

j_call: TRBJ2-1
v_call: TRBV19
clone_size: -
d_call: TRBD2
cdr3_aa: CASRKLAGVDNEQFF
cdr3_nt: TGTGCCAGTAGGAAACTAGCGGGAGTAGACAATGAGCAGTTCTTC

j_call: TRBJ2-1
v_call: TRBV5-1
clone_size: -
d_call: TRBD1
cdr3_aa: CASSLQGQGRKFF
cdr3_nt: TGCGCCAGCAGCTTACAAGGACAGGGGCGGAAGTTCTTC

j_call: TRBJ2-3
v_call: TRBV10-2
clone_size: once
d_call: TRBD2
cdr3_aa: CASSPILAGRSPQYF
cdr3_nt: TGCGCCAGCAGTCCTATTCTAGCGGGACGGAGTCCGCAGTATTTT

j_call: TRBJ2-7
v_call: TRBV29-1
clone_size: -
d_call: -
cdr3_aa: CSVTVLAYEQYF
cdr3_nt: TGCAGCGTTACAGTACTAGCCTACGAGCAGTACTTC

j_call: TRBJ2-7
v_call: TRBV5-1
clone_size: -
d_call: -
cdr3_aa: CASSWGDSRYEQYF
cdr3_nt: TGCGCCAGCAGCTGGGGGGACAGCCGTTACGAGCAGTACTTC

j_call: TRBJ2-4
v_call: TRBV9
clone_size: -
d_call: -
cdr3_aa: CASSEGIAGAQNIQYF
cdr3_nt: TGTGCCAGCAGCGAGGGGATCGCGGGGGCCCAAAACATTCAGTACTTC

j_call: TRBJ1-2
v_call: TRBV5-4
clone_size: few
d_call: -
cdr3_aa: CASSRGRATTANYGYTF
cdr3_nt: TGTGCCAGCAGCCGGGGGAGGGCGACAACAGCTAACTATGGCTACACCTTC

j_call: TRBJ2-7
v_call: TRBV5-4
clone_size: -
d_call: -
cdr3_aa: CASSLERDDEQYF
cdr3_nt: TGTGCCAGCAGCTTGGAGAGGGATGACGAGCAGTACTTC

j_call: TRBJ2-1
v_call: TRBV5-1
clone_size: -
d_call: TRBD2
cdr3_aa: CASSIKIGASGKINEQFF
cdr3_nt: TGCGCCAGCAGCATAAAAATTGGGGCTAGCGGGAAAATAAATGAGCAGTTCTTC

j_call: TRBJ2-5
v_call: TRBV5-1
clone_size: -
d_call: TRBD2
cdr3_aa: CASRTGLGETQYF
cdr3_nt: TGCGCCAGCAGGACGGGACTAGGAGAGACCCAGTACTTC

j_call: TRBJ2-7
v_call: TRBV5-6
clone_size: -
d_call: TRBD1
cdr3_aa: CASSSVGTGDLKSYF
cdr3_nt: TGTGCCAGCAGCTCTGTAGGGACAGGGGACCTGAAATCGTACTTC

j_call: TRBJ1-1
v_call: TRBV4-1
clone_size: -
d_call: -
cdr3_aa: CASSQEPGVNTEAFF
cdr3_nt: TGCGCCAGCAGCCAAGAGCCAGGGGTGAACACTGAAGCTTTCTTT

j_call: TRBJ1-2
v_call: TRBV18
clone_size: once
d_call: -
cdr3_aa: CASSPESRTVYGYTF
cdr3_nt: TGTGCCAGCTCACCCGAATCGCGGACAGTCTATGGCTACACCTTC